The next 25 T cell receptor beta chains were all read from a single sample in a study of blood T cell repertoires in COVID-19. Using immunoSEQ multiplex PCR, the repertoire was profiled, and TCRdb retains in-frame clones only, with some absent. Of some 400,000 clones listed, about 80% are singletons. The specimen was peripheral blood. The receptors originated from a human donor with acute or convalescent COVID-19. The donor label of this sample is uncertain.

V and J are TRBV4-1 and TRBJ2-7, with TRBD2 identical over 10 bases. This CDR3 has 18 amino acids. Trimming removed 5 bases from V and 3 bases from J; junction bases left unmatched: 16. The germline gives CDR1 MGHRA, CDR2 YSYEKL. The CDR3 sequence: CASSYGLSGTSERYEQYF. The CDR3 DNA reads TGCGCCAGCAGCTATGGTCTATCCGGGACTAGCGAGCGCTACGAGCAGTACTTC.

This chain uses TRBV28 with TRBJ2-7; possibly TRBD1 for D (6 bases). Germline CDR1 reads MDHEN; CDR2 reads SYDVKM. V was cut by 10 bases and J by 2 bases, with 15 bases left in between. The CDR3 covers 13 residues. The CDR3 here is CATFRTDTYEQYF. CDR3 sequence (DNA): TGTGCCACCTTCCGGACAGATACCTACGAGCAGTACTTC.

The chain carries TRBV24-1 and TRBJ1-6; the D gene is possibly TRBD1 (6 bases). Germline assignment: CDR1 KGHDR and CDR2 SFDVKD. There are 14 residues in the CDR3. V lost 6 bases and J 5 bases, leaving 10 bases between the germline ends. The CDR3 reads CATSQGLHNSPLHF. CDR3 coding DNA: TGTGCCACCAGTCAGGGGCTCCATAATTCACCCCTCCACTTT.

This chain connects TRBV28 to TRBJ2-1, with a tentative D call TRBD2 (5 bases). Germline lookup yields CDR1 MDHEN and CDR2 SYDVKM. V dropped 2 bases and J dropped 8 bases, with 16 bases sitting between them. This CDR3 is 15 amino acids long. In DNA form, the CDR3 reads TGTGCCAGCAGTTTAGCGATTCTGGTGCGGGATGAGCAGTTCTTC. The encoded protein is CASSLAILVRDEQFF.

The V call is TRBV30, the J call TRBJ1-1; D is ambiguous. Trimming shortened V by 7 bases and J by 0 bases, and 12 bases separated the two germline ends. Germline-derived CDR1 and CDR2 are GTSNPN and SVGIG (reference sequence). The CDR3 runs to 13 residues. The CDR3 is CASSIAMNTEAFF. The CDR3 DNA reads TGTGCCTCATCCATAGCGATGAACACTGAAGCTTTCTTT.

The chain uses TRBV5-1 and TRBJ2-7; a weak D match, TRBD2 (5 bases). Germline V gene sequence: CDR1 SGHRS, CDR2 YFSETQ. Trimming shortened V by 0 bases and J by 3 bases, and 13 bases separated the two germline ends. The CDR3 is 15 amino acids. The CDR3 protein is CASSLGGRGGYEQYF. The DNA of the CDR3 is TGCGCCAGCAGCTTGGGTGGACGGGGTGGCTACGAGCAGTACTTC.

The V and J genes are TRBV7-7 and TRBJ1-2; 10 nucleotides match TRBD1. V lost 1 base to trimming and J lost 12 bases; unmatched junction nucleotides: 14. The CDR3 totals 16 residues. CDR1 is SSHAT and CDR2 is FNYEAQ in the germline V gene (reference sequence). This chain's CDR3 is CASSLVGGDRGLRNTF. The CDR3 coding sequence is TGTGCCAGCAGCTTAGTGGGCGGGGACAGGGGTCTTAGAAACACCTTC.

The chain links TRBV11-2 to TRBJ1-5, with TRBD1 matching over 9 bases. The CDR3 is 15 residues long. Germline V gives CDR1 SGHAT, CDR2 FQNNGV. Trimming took 5 bases from V and 4 from J; bases not matched to a gene: 6. The CDR3 DNA sequence: TGTGCCAGCAGCCTGAGAGGACAGGGGAATCAGCCCCAGCATTTT. This gives the protein CASSLRGQGNQPQHF.

The V call is TRBV15, the J call TRBJ2-7, with D possibly matching TRBD1 (5 bases). CDR3 size: 12 residues. Trimming shortened V by 2 bases and J by 3 bases, and 5 bases separated the two germline ends. Per the germline V gene, CDR1 is LNHNV and CDR2 is YYDKDF (reference sequence). CDR3 protein: CATSRQGYEQYF. The CDR3 DNA follows: TGTGCCACCAGCAGACAGGGCTACGAGCAGTACTTC.

This chain uses TRBV11-2 with TRBJ1-2; the match to TRBD1 covers 7 bases. This CDR3 is 14 amino acids long. Germline V gene data show CDR1 as SGHAT and CDR2 as FQNNGV. Trimming took 5 bases from V and 2 from J; bases not matched to a gene: 5. CDR3 bases: TGTGCCAGCAGCCCCTCGACAGGGAACTATGGCTACACCTTC. Its protein product is CASSPSTGNYGYTF.

V is TRBV10-1 and J is TRBJ1-1, with D unresolved. Trimming left V 8 bases short and J 0 bases short, with 16 bases between. CDR3 length: 15 residues. Germline V gives CDR1 WNHNN, CDR2 SYGVQD (reference sequence). The CDR3 DNA reads TGCGCCAGCTCGAAAACTCGCAACCTGAACACTGAAGCTTTCTTT. Amino acids: CASSKTRNLNTEAFF.

The chain carries TRBV5-1 and TRBJ1-4; 10 nucleotides align to TRBD1. This CDR3 is 17 amino acids long. The V segment lost 4 bases and the J segment 2 bases; nucleotides outside the gene matches: 8. The V gene's germline CDR1 is SGHRS and CDR2 YFSETQ. CDR3 sequence reads: CASSPGTGVLTNEKLFF. The CDR3 bases are TGCGCCAGCAGCCCAGGGACAGGGGTTCTCACTAATGAAAAACTGTTTTTT. Filled out from reference TRBV5-1 and TRBJ1-4, the complete variable domain reads KAGVTQTPRYLIKTRGQQVTLSCSPISGHRSVSWYQQTPGQGLQFLFEYFSETQRNKGNFPGRFSGRQFSNSRSEMNVSTLELGDSALYLCASSPGTGVLTNEKLFFGSGTQLSVL.

This chain uses TRBV14 with TRBJ2-1; a possible D gene is TRBD1 (5 bases). The CDR3 is made up of 16 amino acids. The germline CDR1 and CDR2 sequences are SGHDN and FVKESK. Trimming shortened V by 4 bases and J by 0 bases, and 13 bases separated the two germline ends. CDR3 amino acids: CASSRWTSSSYNEQFF. The CDR3 DNA follows: TGTGCCAGCAGCCGATGGACATCGAGCTCCTACAATGAGCAGTTCTTC.

The gene calls are TRBV12-3 or TRBV12-4 and TRBJ2-7; a weak D match, TRBD2 (5 bases). Trimming removed 7 bases at V and 2 bases at J, with 12 bases between. This CDR3 region has 13 residues. This CDR3 is CASTDSLAYEQYF. In DNA form, the CDR3 reads TGTGCCAGCACCGATTCACTAGCCTACGAGCAGTACTTC.

The rearrangement uses TRBV29-1 and TRBJ2-2; D gene unclear. V dropped 7 bases and J dropped 0 bases, with 12 bases sitting between them. This CDR3 comprises 14 residues. Germline CDR1 reads SQVTM; CDR2 reads ANQGSEA. The CDR3, as DNA: TGCAGCGGCGCGAGTCGAGCGAACACCGGGGAGCTGTTTTTT. Residues: CSGASRANTGELFF.

This clone was counted only a few times. V usage is TRBV19 and J usage is TRBJ2-3; 8 bases match TRBD2. Germline V gives CDR1 LNHDA, CDR2 SQIVND (reference sequence). This CDR3 contains 14 residues. V trimming: 3 bases; J trimming: 5 bases; junction bases outside the gene matches: 4. The chain's CDR3 is CASSITLAGDTQYF. CDR3 nucleotide sequence: TGTGCCAGTAGTATTACCCTAGCGGGAGATACGCAGTATTTT.

This chain joins TRBV30 and TRBJ1-1, with D possibly TRBD1 on 5 matching bases. V lost 2 bases and J lost 5, with 12 bases in between. Germline V gene data show CDR1 as GTSNPN and CDR2 as SVGIG (reference sequence). The CDR3 is 13 amino acids. CDR3 protein: CAWSPQVYTEAFF. DNA for the CDR3: TGTGCCTGGAGTCCACAGGTTTATACTGAAGCTTTCTTT.

The chain employs TRBV5-1 and TRBJ1-2; no definite D call. The germline CDR1 and CDR2 sequences are SGHRS and YFSETQ. Trimming pared 4 bases from V and 4 bases from J, leaving 14 bases between. There are 14 residues in the CDR3. This CDR3 is CASSQKPGFYGYTF. The CDR3 DNA reads as TGCGCCAGCAGCCAGAAACCGGGGTTCTATGGCTACACCTTC.

V and J are TRBV15 and TRBJ1-2; the D gene is possibly TRBD1 (6 bases). The V gene's germline CDR1 is LNHNV and CDR2 YYDKDF (reference sequence). The CDR3 has 12 residues. V was trimmed by 5 bases and J by 4 bases, leaving 8 bases between them. CDR3 in amino acids: CATSVTGYGYTF. CDR3 DNA: TGTGCCACCAGCGTGACAGGCTATGGCTACACCTTC.

The CDR3: CASSFSRGSYNEQFF. The CDR3 DNA is TGTGCCAGCAGTTTCTCCAGGGGATCCTACAATGAGCAGTTCTTC. The J gene is TRBJ2-1, the V gene TRBV28; the D gene is possibly TRBD1 (6 bases). There are 15 residues in the CDR3. Trimming left V 3 bases short and J 1 base short, with 10 bases between. CDR1 and CDR2 (germline): MDHEN, SYDVKM.

V usage is TRBV6-5 and J usage is TRBJ2-7; no clear D gene. V was pared by 7 bases and J by 2 bases, with 15 bases between. This CDR3 has 14 amino acids. From germline, CDR1 is MNHEY and CDR2 SVGAGI. The CDR3 protein is CASTADNAPYEQYF. The CDR3 nucleotides read TGTGCCAGCACCGCAGACAACGCCCCCTACGAGCAGTACTTC.

The CDR3 loop is CASSQERAGAPGTGELFF. Written as DNA, the CDR3 is TGTGCCAGCAGCCAAGAACGAGCGGGGGCCCCCGGGACCGGGGAGCTGTTTTTT. V is TRBV4-2 and J is TRBJ2-2; TRBD2 agrees at 8 bases. Germline V CDR1 and CDR2: LGHNA, YNFKEQ. V lost 0 bases, J lost 5 bases, and 11 bases stayed unmatched. The CDR3 runs to 18 residues.

The V gene is TRBV29-1, the J gene TRBJ1-1; tentatively, D is TRBD1 (5 bases). Germline V gives CDR1 SQVTM, CDR2 ANQGSEA. With 4 bases removed from V and 2 bases from J, the gap between germline ends came to 8 bases. The CDR3 runs 12 residues. The CDR3 loop reads CSVAGSNTEAFF. CDR3 DNA sequence: TGCAGCGTTGCAGGGTCCAACACTGAAGCTTTCTTT.

This chain joins TRBV7-6 and TRBJ1-4, with D perhaps matching TRBD1 (5 bases). V was cut by 1 base and J by 4 bases, with 13 bases left in between. Germline V gene data show CDR1 as SGHVS and CDR2 as FNYEAQ. CDR3 size: 16 residues. CDR3 bases: TGTGCCAGCAGCTTAGGACTTCCCGGGGGTAATGAAAAACTGTTTTTT. Protein product: CASSLGLPGGNEKLFF.

V usage is TRBV6-1 and J usage is TRBJ1-2; maybe TRBD1 (5 bases). This CDR3 is built from 12 residues. Germline V gene data show CDR1 as MNHNS and CDR2 as SASEGT. The ends were cut back, 3 bases at V and 7 bases at J, with 9 bases in the middle. The CDR3 DNA is TGTGCCAGCAGTGATCAGGGTCGTGGCTACACCTTC. Residues: CASSDQGRGYTF.